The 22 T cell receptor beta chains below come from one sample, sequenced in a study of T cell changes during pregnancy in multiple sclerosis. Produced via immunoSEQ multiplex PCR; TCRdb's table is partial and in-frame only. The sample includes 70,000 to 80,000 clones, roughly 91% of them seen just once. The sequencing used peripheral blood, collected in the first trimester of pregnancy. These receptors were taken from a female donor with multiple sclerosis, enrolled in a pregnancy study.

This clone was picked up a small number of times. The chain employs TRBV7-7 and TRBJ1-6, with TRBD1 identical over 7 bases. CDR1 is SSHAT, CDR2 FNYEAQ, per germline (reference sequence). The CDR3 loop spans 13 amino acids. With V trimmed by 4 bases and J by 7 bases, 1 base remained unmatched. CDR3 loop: CASSWDRNSPLHF. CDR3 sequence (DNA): TGTGCCAGCAGCTGGGACAGAAATTCACCCCTCCACTTT. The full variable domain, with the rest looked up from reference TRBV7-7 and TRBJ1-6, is GAGVSQSPRYKVTKRGQDVTLRCDPISSHATLYWYQQALGQGPEFLTYFNYEAQPDKSGLPSDRFSAERPEGSISTLTIQRTEQRDSAMYRCASSWDRNSPLHFGNGTRLTVT.

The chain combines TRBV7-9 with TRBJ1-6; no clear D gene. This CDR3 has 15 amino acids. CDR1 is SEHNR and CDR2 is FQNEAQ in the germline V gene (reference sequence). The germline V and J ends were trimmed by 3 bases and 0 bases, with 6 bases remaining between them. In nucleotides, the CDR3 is TGTGCCAGCAGCTTGAGTAACTCCTATAATTCACCCCTCCACTTT. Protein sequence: CASSLSNSYNSPLHF.

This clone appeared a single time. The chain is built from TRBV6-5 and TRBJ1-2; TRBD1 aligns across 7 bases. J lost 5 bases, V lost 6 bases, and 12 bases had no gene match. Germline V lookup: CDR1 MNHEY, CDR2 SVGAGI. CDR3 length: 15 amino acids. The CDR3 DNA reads TGTGCCAGCAGCAAAGGCAGTACAGGGGTGTATGGCTACACCTTC. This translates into CASSKGSTGVYGYTF.

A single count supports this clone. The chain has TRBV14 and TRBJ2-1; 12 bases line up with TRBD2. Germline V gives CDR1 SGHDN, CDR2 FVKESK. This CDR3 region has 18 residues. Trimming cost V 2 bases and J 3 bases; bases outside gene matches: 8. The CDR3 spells CASSQTLAGGQNYNEQFF. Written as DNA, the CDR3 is TGTGCCAGCAGCCAAACTCTAGCGGGAGGGCAGAACTACAATGAGCAGTTCTTC.

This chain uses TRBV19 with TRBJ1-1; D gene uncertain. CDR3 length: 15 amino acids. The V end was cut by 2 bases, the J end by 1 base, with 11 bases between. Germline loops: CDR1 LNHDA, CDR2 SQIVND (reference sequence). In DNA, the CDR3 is TGTGCCAGTAGTATAAGTTGGACTAGGAACACTGAAGCTTTCTTT. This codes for CASSISWTRNTEAFF. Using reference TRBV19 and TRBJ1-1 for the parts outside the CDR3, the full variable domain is DGGITQSPKYLFRKEGQNVTLSCEQNLNHDAMYWYRQDPGQGLRLIYYSQIVNDFQKGDIAEGYSVSREKKESFPLTVTSAQKNPTAFYLCASSISWTRNTEAFFGQGTRLTVV.

CDR3: CASSIGRAGRSYTDTQYF. The CDR3 bases are TGTGCCAGTAGTATAGGGAGGGCGGGGCGCTCCTACACAGATACGCAGTATTTT. The rearrangement links TRBV19 to TRBJ2-3, with D maybe TRBD2 (6 bases). The CDR3 is 18 amino acids. Looked up from germline, CDR1 is LNHDA and CDR2 is SQIVND (reference sequence). Trimming cost V 1 base and J 2 bases, with 19 bases left between them. The entire variable domain, with the rest obtained from reference TRBV19 and TRBJ2-3, is as follows: DGGITQSPKYLFRKEGQNVTLSCEQNLNHDAMYWYRQDPGQGLRLIYYSQIVNDFQKGDIAEGYSVSREKKESFPLTVTSAQKNPTAFYLCASSIGRAGRSYTDTQYFGPGTRLTVL.

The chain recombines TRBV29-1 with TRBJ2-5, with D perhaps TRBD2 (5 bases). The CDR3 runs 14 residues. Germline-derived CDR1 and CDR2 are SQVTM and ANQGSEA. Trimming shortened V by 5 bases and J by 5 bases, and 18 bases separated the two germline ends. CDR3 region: CSVPDGRVGETQYF. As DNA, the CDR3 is TGCAGCGTTCCTGACGGGCGGGTTGGGGAGACCCAGTACTTC.

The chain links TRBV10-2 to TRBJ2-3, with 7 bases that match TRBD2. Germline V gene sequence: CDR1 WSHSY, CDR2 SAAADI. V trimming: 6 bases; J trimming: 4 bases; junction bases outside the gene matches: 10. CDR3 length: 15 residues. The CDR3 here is CASSPARLAPDTQYF. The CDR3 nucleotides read TGCGCCAGCAGCCCAGCCCGACTAGCCCCAGATACGCAGTATTTT.

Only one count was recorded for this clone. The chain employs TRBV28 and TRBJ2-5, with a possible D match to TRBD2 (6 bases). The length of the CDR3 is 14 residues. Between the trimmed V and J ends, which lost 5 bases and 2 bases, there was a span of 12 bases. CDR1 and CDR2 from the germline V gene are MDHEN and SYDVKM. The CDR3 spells CASSPGDRQETQYF. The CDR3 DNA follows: TGTGCCAGCAGTCCGGGGGACCGGCAAGAGACCCAGTACTTC.

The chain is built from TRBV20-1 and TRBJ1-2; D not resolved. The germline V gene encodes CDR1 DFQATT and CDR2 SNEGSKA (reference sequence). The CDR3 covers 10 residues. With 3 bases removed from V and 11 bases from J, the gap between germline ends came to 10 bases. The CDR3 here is CSASPGIYTF. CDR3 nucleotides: TGCAGTGCTAGTCCGGGGATTTACACCTTC.

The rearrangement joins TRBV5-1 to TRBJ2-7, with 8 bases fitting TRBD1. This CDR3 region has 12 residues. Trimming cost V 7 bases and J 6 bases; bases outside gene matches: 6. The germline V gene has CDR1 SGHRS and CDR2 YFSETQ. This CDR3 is CASSGTGSEQYF. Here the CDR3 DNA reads TGCGCCAGCTCCGGGACAGGTAGCGAGCAGTACTTC.

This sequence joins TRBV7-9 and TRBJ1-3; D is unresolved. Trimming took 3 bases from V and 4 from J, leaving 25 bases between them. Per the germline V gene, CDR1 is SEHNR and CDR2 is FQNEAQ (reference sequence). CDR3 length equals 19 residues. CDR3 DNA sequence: TGTGCCAGCAGCTTTGTTGGCCCTACCAGGTTCACCAGGGGAAACACCATATATTTT. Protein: CASSFVGPTRFTRGNTIYF. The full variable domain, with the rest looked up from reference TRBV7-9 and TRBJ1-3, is DTGVSQNPRHKITKRGQNVTFRCDPISEHNRLYWYRQTLGQGPEFLTYFQNEAQLEKSRLLSDRFSAERPKGSFSTLEIQRTEQGDSAMYLCASSFVGPTRFTRGNTIYFGEGSWLTVV.

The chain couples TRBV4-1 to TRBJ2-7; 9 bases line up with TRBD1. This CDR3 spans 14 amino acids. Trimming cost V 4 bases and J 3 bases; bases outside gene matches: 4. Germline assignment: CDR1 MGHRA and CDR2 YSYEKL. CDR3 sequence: CASSLVDRGYEQYF. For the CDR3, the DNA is TGCGCCAGCAGCCTCGTGGACAGGGGCTACGAGCAGTACTTC.

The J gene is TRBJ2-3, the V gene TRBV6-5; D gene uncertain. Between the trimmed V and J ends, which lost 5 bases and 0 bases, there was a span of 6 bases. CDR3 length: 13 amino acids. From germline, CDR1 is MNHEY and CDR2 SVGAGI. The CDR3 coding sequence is TGTGCCAGCAGTCAGTATAGCACAGATACGCAGTATTTT. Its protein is CASSQYSTDTQYF.

CDR3 sequence reads: CATSRDKASGLYEQYF. Here the CDR3 DNA reads TGTGCCACCAGCAGAGATAAGGCTAGCGGACTCTACGAGCAGTACTTC. This rearrangement joins TRBV15 to TRBJ2-7; 7 positions agree with TRBD2. The germline gives CDR1 LNHNV, CDR2 YYDKDF (reference sequence). V shed 0 bases, J shed 3 bases, and the junction held 8 bases outside the gene matches. The CDR3 totals 16 residues.

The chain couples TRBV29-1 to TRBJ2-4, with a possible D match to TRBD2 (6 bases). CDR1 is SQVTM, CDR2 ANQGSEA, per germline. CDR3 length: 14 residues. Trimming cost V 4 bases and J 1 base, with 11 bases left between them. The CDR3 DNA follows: TGCAGCGTTGGGGACCGGGGGGCCAAAAACATTCAGTACTTC. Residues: CSVGDRGAKNIQYF.

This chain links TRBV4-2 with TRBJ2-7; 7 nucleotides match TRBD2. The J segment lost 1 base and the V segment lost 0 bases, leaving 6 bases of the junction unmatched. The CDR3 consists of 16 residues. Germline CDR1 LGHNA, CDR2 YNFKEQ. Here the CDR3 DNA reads TGTGCCAGCAGCCAAGATGGGGCTAGCGGTTCCTACGAGCAGTACTTC. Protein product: CASSQDGASGSYEQYF.

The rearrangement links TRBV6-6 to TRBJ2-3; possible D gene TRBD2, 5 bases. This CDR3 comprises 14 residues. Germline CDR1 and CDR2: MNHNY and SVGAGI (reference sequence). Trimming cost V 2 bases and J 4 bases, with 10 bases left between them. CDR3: CASSYLPEADTQYF. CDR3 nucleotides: TGTGCCAGCAGTTACCTCCCGGAGGCAGATACGCAGTATTTT.

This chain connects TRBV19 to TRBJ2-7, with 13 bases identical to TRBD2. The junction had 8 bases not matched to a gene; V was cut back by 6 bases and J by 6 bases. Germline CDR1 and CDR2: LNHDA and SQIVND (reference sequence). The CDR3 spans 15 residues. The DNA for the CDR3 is TGTGCCAGTAGCCACCGCGGACTAGCGGGAGTCGAGCAGTACTTC. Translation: CASSHRGLAGVEQYF.

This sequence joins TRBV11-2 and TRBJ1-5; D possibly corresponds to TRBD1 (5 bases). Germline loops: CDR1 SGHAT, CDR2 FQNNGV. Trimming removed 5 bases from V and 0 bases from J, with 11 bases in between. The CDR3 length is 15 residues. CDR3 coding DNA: TGTGCCAGCAGCCTTGACAGCACTAGCAATCAGCCCCAGCATTTT. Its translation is CASSLDSTSNQPQHF.

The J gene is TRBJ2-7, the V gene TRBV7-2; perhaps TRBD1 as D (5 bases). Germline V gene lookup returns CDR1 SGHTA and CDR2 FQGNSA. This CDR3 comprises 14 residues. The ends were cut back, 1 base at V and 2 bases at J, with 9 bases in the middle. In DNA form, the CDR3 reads TGTGCCAGCAGCTTAGGGCAAGGGGCCTACGAGCAGTACTTC. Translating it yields CASSLGQGAYEQYF. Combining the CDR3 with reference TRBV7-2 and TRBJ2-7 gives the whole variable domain GAGVSQSPSNKVTEKGKDVELRCDPISGHTALYWYRQSLGQGLEFLIYFQGNSAPDKSGLPSDRFSAERTGGSVSTLTIQRTQQEDSAVYLCASSLGQGAYEQYFGPGTRLTVT.

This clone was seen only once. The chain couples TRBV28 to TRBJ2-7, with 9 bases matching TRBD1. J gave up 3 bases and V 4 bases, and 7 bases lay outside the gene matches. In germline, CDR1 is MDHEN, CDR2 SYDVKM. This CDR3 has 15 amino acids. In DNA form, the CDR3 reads TGTGCCAGCAGTTCCCAAGGGACAGGGTTCTACGAGCAGTACTTC. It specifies CASSSQGTGFYEQYF.